This TCR beta chain comes out of a study of OX40 agonist ivuxolimab in advanced cancers. Findings and limits, study-wide: Antigen specificity of clonally expanded peripheral T cells was not established. Among the lowest levels of clonal expansion were found in partial responders at 0.1-3.0 mg/kg.

As concerns this clone: The target antigen is unknown.

The V gene lost 1 base and the J gene lost 7 bases, with 14 bases spanning the gap. Germline loops: CDR1 SGHTA, CDR2 FQGNSA. This CDR3 has 15 amino acids. Sequenced by immunoSEQ multiplex PCR; TCRdb stores in-frame clones only, minus some. Found here are tens of thousands of clones, about 85% of them singletons; the top ten hold about 2.5%. The sample here was CD4+ or CD8+ T cells sorted from blood, taken in a trial of the OX40 agonist ivuxolimab. This TCR was recovered from an adult with an advanced solid tumor such as melanoma, head and neck, liver or kidney cancer. The chain recombines TRBV7-2 with TRBJ1-5, with TRBD1 as a possible D gene (6 bases). CDR3 sequence (DNA): TGTGCCAGCAGCTTAGTAGCGGGGGCTGAACAGCCCCAGCATTTT. Protein sequence: CASSLVAGAEQPQHF.